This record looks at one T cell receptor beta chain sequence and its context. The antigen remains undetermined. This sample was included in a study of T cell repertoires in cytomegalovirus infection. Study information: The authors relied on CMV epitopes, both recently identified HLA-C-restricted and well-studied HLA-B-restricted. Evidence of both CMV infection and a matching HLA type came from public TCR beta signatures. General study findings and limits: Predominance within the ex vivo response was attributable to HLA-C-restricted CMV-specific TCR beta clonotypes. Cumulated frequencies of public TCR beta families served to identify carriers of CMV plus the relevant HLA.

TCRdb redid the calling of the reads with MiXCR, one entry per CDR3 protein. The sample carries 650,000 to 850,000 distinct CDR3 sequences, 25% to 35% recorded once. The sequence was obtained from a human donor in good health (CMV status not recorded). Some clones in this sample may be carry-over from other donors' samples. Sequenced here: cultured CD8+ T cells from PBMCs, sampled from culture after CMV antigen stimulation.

CDR3 region: CASRSPGQGNIQYF. In DNA form, the CDR3 reads TGTGCCAGTAGATCCCCGGGACAGGGAAACATTCAGTACTTC. The genes are TRBV19 and TRBJ2-4, with 9 bases matching TRBD1. Trimming removed 6 bases from V and 6 bases from J; junction bases left unmatched: 6. CDR1 and CDR2 (germline): LNHDA, SQIVND (reference sequence). The CDR3 has 14 residues. The full variable domain, in which reference TRBV19 and TRBJ2-4 provide the parts outside the CDR3, is DGGITQSPKYLFRKEGQNVTLSCEQNLNHDAMYWYRQDPGQGLRLIYYSQIVNDFQKGDIAEGYSVSREKKESFPLTVTSAQKNPTAFYLCASRSPGQGNIQYFGAGTRLSVL.